This T cell receptor beta chain was sequenced during a study of blood T cell repertoires in COVID-19. About the research overall: Spain, Italy and the United States supplied samples that represented acute and convalescent COVID-19. Sources were T cells, B-cell-depleted T cells, or PBMCs; the material itself was cDNA or gDNA.

In the study's own analysis: Quantification of nucleated cells was approximated via reference gene primer amplification. Clones were sequenced by immunoSEQ multiplex PCR, and TCRdb holds only the in-frame ones, with some missing. The V and J calls and clone size are taken from that table; D and trimming were inferred from the DNA. The sample contains roughly 260,000 clones, more than 80% of which appear only once. V was cut by 1 base and J by 2 bases, with 22 bases left in between. In germline, CDR1 is SGDLS, CDR2 YYNGEE. This CDR3 comprises 18 residues. This receptor was identified in a woman aged 40 to 50 with acute or convalescent COVID-19. The chain has TRBV9 and TRBJ2-7; D not resolved. The sample consisted of peripheral blood. CDR3 amino acids: CASSVNRPATSRAYEQYV. The CDR3 DNA reads TGTGCCAGCAGCGTAAACCGGCCAGCGACCTCTCGGGCCTACGAGCAGTACGTC.